The 29 T cell receptor beta chains below were found in one sample sequenced in a study of Graves' ophthalmopathy and Graves' hyperthyroidism. The authors amplified TCR beta CDR3 regions from RNA transcripts. The library came from an HTBI-primed first-round RT-PCR and a second-round multiplex PCR. A single record per CDR3 protein comes from TCRdb applying MiXCR to the multiplex PCR reads. The table shows about 340,000 distinct CDR3 sequences, with under 20% occurring only once. Input material: peripheral blood. Receptors were obtained from an adult man with Graves' ophthalmopathy.

The chain carries TRBV5-1 and TRBJ2-4, with 10 bases identical to TRBD1. Germline V gene data show CDR1 as SGHRS and CDR2 as YFSETQ. CDR3 length equals 18 residues. V was pared by 4 bases and J by 7 bases, with 17 bases of the junction left unmatched. DNA of the CDR3: TGCGCCAGCAGCCCGGGTTGGAATGGGGACAGGGGTTGGAACATTCAGTACTTC. Translation gives CASSPGWNGDRGWNIQYF.

This clonotype has a count of ten or more. The chain links TRBV20-1 to TRBJ1-2; D unresolved. The CDR3 is made up of 13 amino acids. Trimming shortened V by 5 bases and J by 8 bases, and 18 bases separated the two germline ends. The germline V gene has CDR1 DFQATT and CDR2 SNEGSKA (reference sequence). The CDR3 nucleotides are TGCAGTGCTCCTCAGAGAGGGTTCGGCGGCTACACCTTC. This sequence encodes CSAPQRGFGGYTF.

Many counts were recorded for this clonotype. The chain carries TRBV6-5 and TRBJ1-2; D is perhaps TRBD1 (6 bases). The CDR3 sequence is 14 residues long. The V and J ends lost 0 bases and 5 bases respectively, with 10 bases between them. CDR1 and CDR2 from the germline V gene are MNHEY and SVGAGI. The CDR3 here is CASSYSYREYGYTF. The CDR3 DNA reads as TGTGCCAGCAGTTACTCCTACAGGGAGTATGGCTACACCTTC.

At least ten counts were recorded for this clonotype. V is TRBV5-6 and J is TRBJ2-7, with 7 bases matching TRBD1. V was clipped by 5 bases and J by 4 bases; unmatched bases: 9. The germline CDR1 and CDR2 sequences are SGHDT and YYEEEE. The CDR3 extends over 14 amino acids. The CDR3 reads CASSLPGQIYEQYF. The CDR3 DNA reads TGTGCCAGCAGTCTCCCGGGACAGATATACGAGCAGTACTTC. Together with reference TRBV5-6 and TRBJ2-7, the CDR3 gives the full variable domain: DAGVTQSPTHLIKTRGQQVTLRCSPKSGHDTVSWYQQALGQGPQFIFQYYEEEERQRGNFPDRFSGHQFPNYSSELNVNALLLGDSALYLCASSLPGQIYEQYFGPGTRLTVT.

V usage is TRBV6-5 and J usage is TRBJ2-5, with TRBD2 identical over 7 bases. The V gene end was trimmed by 2 bases and the J gene end by 9 bases; junction bases not matched to a gene: 9. CDR1 is MNHEY, CDR2 SVGAGI, per germline. This CDR3 has 14 residues. CDR3 region: CASSYVGGSGPQYF. As DNA, the CDR3 is TGTGCCAGCAGTTACGTGGGCGGGAGCGGGCCCCAGTACTTC.

This clonotype has a count of ten or more. The chain recombines TRBV28 with TRBJ2-7; D is unresolved. The V gene's germline CDR1 is MDHEN and CDR2 SYDVKM. The V end was cut by 6 bases, the J end by 1 base, with 7 bases between. CDR3 length equals 12 residues. CDR3 sequence reads: CASSPWSYEQYF. In DNA, the CDR3 is TGTGCCAGCAGCCCCTGGTCCTACGAGCAGTACTTC.

The sample holds many counts of this clonotype. The chain joins TRBV9 to TRBJ2-5; 9 bases are a match to TRBD2. The V gene end was trimmed by 2 bases and the J gene end by 2 bases; junction bases not matched to a gene: 7. The CDR3 is 16 residues long. From germline, CDR1 is SGDLS and CDR2 YYNGEE. The CDR3 reads CASSVGLAPGQETQYF. The CDR3 DNA follows: TGTGCCAGCAGCGTCGGACTAGCGCCGGGTCAAGAGACCCAGTACTTC.

This clonotype was picked up a small number of times. A much larger clonotype is one base distant, so this may be a read error. The chain joins TRBV15 to TRBJ2-5, with TRBD2 matching over 9 bases. The CDR3 contains 17 residues. Germline V gene sequence: CDR1 LNHNV, CDR2 YYDKDF (reference sequence). The CDR3 DNA sequence: TGTGCCACCAGCAGAGATCTACAGGGTAGCGGGGGAGAGACCCTGTACTTC. This gives the protein CATSRDLQGSGGETLYF.

This clonotype was recorded at least ten times. The chain links TRBV3-1 to TRBJ2-7; 11 positions match TRBD2. Trimming removed 7 bases from V and 2 bases from J; junction bases left unmatched: 7. Germline V gene data show CDR1 as LGHDT and CDR2 as YNNKEL (reference sequence). The CDR3 extends over 15 amino acids. DNA for the CDR3: TGTGCCAGCACCCCCGGGACTAGCGGCCCCTACGAGCAGTACTTC. It is translated as CASTPGTSGPYEQYF.

This clonotype occurred many times. This chain connects TRBV4-3 to TRBJ2-7; TRBD1 aligns across 7 bases. The CDR3 is made up of 15 amino acids. The V gene's germline CDR1 is LGHNA and CDR2 YSLEER. Trimming removed 4 bases from V and 4 bases from J; junction bases left unmatched: 10. CDR3 protein: CASSLGTARSYEQYF. CDR3 sequence (DNA): TGCGCCAGCAGCCTAGGGACAGCTAGGTCTTACGAGCAGTACTTC.

In this sample, this clonotype turned up many times. The rearrangement joins TRBV9 to TRBJ1-2; D is possibly TRBD1 (5 bases). The CDR3 is 15 amino acids. V shed 0 bases and J shed 0 bases, with 9 bases lying between them. CDR1 and CDR2 (germline): SGDLS, YYNGEE. The CDR3 spells CASSVGAGTNYGYTF. In nucleotides, the CDR3 is TGTGCCAGCAGCGTAGGTGCAGGGACTAACTATGGCTACACCTTC.

This clonotype was recorded at least ten times. CDR3 protein: CASSFQGTYEQYF. In DNA form, the CDR3 reads TGTGCCAGCAGTTTCCAGGGGACCTACGAGCAGTACTTC. The V and J genes are TRBV6-6 and TRBJ2-7, with D maybe TRBD1 (6 bases). The CDR3 sequence is 13 residues long. Germline CDR1 is MNHNY and CDR2 is SVGAGI (reference sequence). V dropped 4 bases and J dropped 2 bases, with 9 bases sitting between them.

V and J are TRBV29-1 and TRBJ2-5, with D unresolved. V lost 0 bases and J 6 bases, leaving 11 bases between the germline ends. The CDR3 sequence is 13 residues long. Germline V CDR1 and CDR2: SQVTM, ANQGSEA. The CDR3 nucleotides are TGCAGCGTTGAAGAGAAAGAGAGGAAGACCCAGTACTTC. This encodes CSVEEKERKTQYF.

This clonotype was seen repeatedly, ten times or more. The V and J genes are TRBV6-1 and TRBJ1-1; 7 nucleotides agree with TRBD1. CDR3 length equals 13 residues. The V and J ends lost 8 bases and 4 bases, in that order; junction bases with no gene match: 7. CDR1 and CDR2 (germline): MNHNS, SASEGT. CDR3 protein: CASGLRGVTEAFF. In DNA form, the CDR3 reads TGTGCCAGCGGGCTCAGGGGGGTCACTGAAGCTTTCTTT.

CDR3 loop: CASSERTTEAFF. CDR3 bases: TGTGCCAGCAGTGAAAGGACAACTGAAGCTTTCTTT. This chain uses TRBV6-1 with TRBJ1-1; a weak D match, TRBD1 (5 bases). Germline V gene lookup returns CDR1 MNHNS and CDR2 SASEGT. V lost 2 bases and J lost 5, with 6 bases in between. The CDR3 has 12 amino acids.

Many counts were recorded for this clonotype. J is TRBJ1-5 and V is TRBV19; 9 bases are shared with TRBD1. The CDR3 sequence is 18 residues long. V gave up 8 bases and J gave up 3 bases; unmatched junction bases: 17. Looked up from germline, CDR1 is LNHDA and CDR2 is SQIVND (reference sequence). This CDR3 reads CASGLPFRDRVDNQPQHF. The DNA of the CDR3 is TGTGCCAGTGGTTTGCCTTTCCGGGACAGGGTGGACAATCAGCCCCAGCATTTT. The full variable domain, completed using reference TRBV19 and TRBJ1-5, is DGGITQSPKYLFRKEGQNVTLSCEQNLNHDAMYWYRQDPGQGLRLIYYSQIVNDFQKGDIAEGYSVSREKKESFPLTVTSAQKNPTAFYLCASGLPFRDRVDNQPQHFGDGTRLSIL.

This clonotype has at least ten counts. The rearrangement joins TRBV10-1 to TRBJ2-7; D may be TRBD2 (5 bases). Trimming shortened V by 0 bases and J by 5 bases, and 11 bases separated the two germline ends. The CDR3 extends over 14 amino acids. Per the germline V gene, CDR1 is WNHNN and CDR2 is SYGVQD (reference sequence). In nucleotides, the CDR3 is TGCGCCAGCAGTGAGTCCCGAGCTAGCAACGAGCAGTACTTC. Protein sequence: CASSESRASNEQYF.

This clonotype has ten or more counts. The chain recombines TRBV6-5 with TRBJ2-7, with D possibly being TRBD1 (6 bases). V lost 3 bases and J 2 bases, leaving 11 bases between the germline ends. The CDR3 is 14 amino acids. Germline assignment: CDR1 MNHEY and CDR2 SVGAGI. CDR3 loop: CASSYWGRTYEQYF. CDR3 nucleotides: TGTGCCAGCAGTTATTGGGGGCGCACCTACGAGCAGTACTTC.

This clonotype was seen at least ten times. V and J are TRBV20-1 and TRBJ2-5; the match to TRBD2 covers 7 bases. V lost 5 bases to trimming and J lost 2 bases; unmatched junction nucleotides: 5. The length of the CDR3 is 13 residues. The V gene's germline CDR1 is DFQATT and CDR2 SNEGSKA (reference sequence). The CDR3 loop reads CSAPGGGQETQYF. CDR3 coding DNA: TGCAGTGCTCCTGGGGGGGGGCAAGAGACCCAGTACTTC.

This clonotype has a count of ten or more. The chain employs TRBV2 and TRBJ2-7; a weak D match, TRBD1 (6 bases). CDR3 size: 15 residues. V was pared by 6 bases and J by 6 bases, with 21 bases between. Germline V CDR1 and CDR2: SNHLY, FYNNEI. The CDR3 DNA reads as TGTGCCAGCAGCCAACGGAGCATCCAAGGGGGCGAGCAGTACTTC. It yields the protein CASSQRSIQGGEQYF.

In this sample, this clonotype turned up many times. The chain couples TRBV12-3 or TRBV12-4 to TRBJ1-5; 9 positions agree with TRBD1. The V and J ends lost 5 bases and 2 bases, in that order; junction bases with no gene match: 7. This CDR3 spans 16 amino acids. The CDR3 is CASSDRGNGGNQPQHF. CDR3 nucleotides: TGTGCCAGCAGTGACAGGGGGAACGGGGGCAATCAGCCCCAGCATTTT.

At least ten counts were recorded for this clonotype. The chain combines TRBV7-3 with TRBJ2-1, with TRBD2 identical over 10 bases. V shed 4 bases, J shed 8 bases, and the junction held 11 bases outside the gene matches. From germline, CDR1 is SGHTA and CDR2 FQGTGA. The CDR3 is made up of 16 amino acids. The CDR3: CASSSTRLAGRYEQFF. CDR3 in DNA: TGTGCCAGCAGCTCCACCCGACTAGCGGGTAGATATGAGCAGTTCTTC.

This clonotype appeared many times. The rearrangement links TRBV4-2 to TRBJ2-7; tentatively, D is TRBD2 (5 bases). The CDR3 runs 16 residues. Trimming removed 0 bases at V and 6 bases at J, with 18 bases between. In germline, CDR1 is LGHNA, CDR2 YNFKEQ. The CDR3: CASSQDFGLGEGEQYF. In nucleotides, the CDR3 is TGTGCCAGCAGCCAAGATTTCGGCCTGGGAGAGGGCGAGCAGTACTTC.

This clonotype was counted ten times or more. This sequence joins TRBV6-7 and TRBJ1-1; 8 bases match TRBD1. TRBV6-7 is an open reading frame whose function is uncertain. With 5 bases clipped from V and 7 bases from J, the junction kept 18 bases outside the gene matches. The CDR3 totals 17 residues. CDR3 in amino acids: CASSNPPRRTGFGEAFF. The CDR3 DNA reads as TGTGCCAGCAGTAACCCCCCCAGACGGACAGGGTTCGGTGAAGCTTTCTTT.

This clonotype came up many times. The V and J genes are TRBV4-2 and TRBJ1-1; TRBD1 is a possible D gene (5 bases). Germline values: CDR1 LGHNA, CDR2 YNFKEQ. This CDR3 region has 15 residues. Trimming took off 1 base at V and 0 bases at J, with 9 bases between the two ends. The CDR3 loop is CASSQGAGLNTEAFF. The CDR3 DNA is TGTGCCAGCAGCCAAGGTGCAGGGCTGAACACTGAAGCTTTCTTT.

This clonotype has ten or more counts. This sequence joins TRBV5-1 and TRBJ2-7; TRBD2 is a possible D gene (6 bases). The germline gives CDR1 SGHRS, CDR2 YFSETQ. This CDR3 contains 14 residues. Trimming took off 3 bases at V and 5 bases at J, with 15 bases between the two ends. The CDR3 loop is CASSSGLTGNEQYF. DNA for the CDR3: TGCGCCAGCAGCTCGGGACTTACCGGGAACGAGCAGTACTTC.

This clonotype has at least ten counts. This sequence joins TRBV5-1 and TRBJ1-5; tentatively, D is TRBD1 (5 bases). The ends were cut back, 0 bases at V and 0 bases at J, with 7 bases in the middle. The CDR3 consists of 15 residues. Germline loops: CDR1 SGHRS, CDR2 YFSETQ. The CDR3 DNA sequence: TGCGCCAGCAGCTTGGCGGGGGGTAGCAATCAGCCCCAGCATTTT. It specifies CASSLAGGSNQPQHF.

This clonotype has ten or more counts. This sequence joins TRBV11-2 and TRBJ1-3; D remains unclear. The CDR3 covers 15 residues. The germline gives CDR1 SGHAT, CDR2 FQNNGV. Trimming stripped 6 bases from V and 0 bases from J, with 12 bases between. Here the CDR3 reads CASSLNVFSGNTIYF. The DNA of the CDR3 is TGTGCCAGCAGTCTCAACGTCTTCTCTGGAAACACCATATATTTT.

This clonotype was observed many times. V gene TRBV11-2 combines with J gene TRBJ1-2, with 8 positions matching TRBD1. From germline, CDR1 is SGHAT and CDR2 FQNNGV. CDR3 length equals 16 residues. With V trimmed by 3 bases and J by 6 bases, 12 bases remained unmatched. The CDR3 sequence is CASSFLAGQELDGYTF. The CDR3 coding sequence is TGTGCCAGCAGCTTTCTCGCGGGACAGGAACTAGATGGCTACACCTTC.